The 3 T cell receptor beta chains in this list originate from one sample, sequenced in a study of human T cells and chemical hapten exposure. Noted time point: pre-sensitization, week 0. Treatment of the sample: therapeutic diphenylcyclopropenone sensitization with weekly scalp DPC. TCRdb reanalysed the RACE reads using MiXCR and keeps one entry per CDR3 protein. This sample has 350,000 to 400,000 distinct CDR3 sequences, with approximately 5.1% found just once. The sample consisted of whole blood, taken in connection with sensitization to the hapten diphenylcyclopropenone (DPC). Receptors were obtained from a woman aged 50 to 60 with alopecia areata. Some clones in this sample may be carry-over from other donors' samples.

This clonotype was seen at least ten times. V and J are TRBV28 and TRBJ2-7; no firm D call. Trimming cost V 2 bases and J 6 bases, with 17 bases left between them. This CDR3 has 15 residues. Germline V gene lookup returns CDR1 MDHEN and CDR2 SYDVKM. In DNA form, the CDR3 reads TGTGCCAGCAGTTTAGTGGGCGCCCCATTGAGCGAGCAGTACTTC. This encodes CASSLVGAPLSEQYF.

As concerns this clonotype: This may be a read error: a much more frequent sequence differs by one nucleotide. V and J are TRBV6-6 and TRBJ2-5; 8 nucleotides agree with TRBD2. The CDR3 has 15 residues. CDR1 is MNHNY and CDR2 is SVGAGI in the germline V gene (reference sequence). Here the CDR3 reads CASTSSGSGSEAQYF. For the CDR3, the DNA is TGTGCCAGCACCTCAAGCGGGAGTGGTTCAGAGGCCCAGTACTTC.

This clonotype was counted between two and nine times. The chain joins TRBV6-1 to TRBJ1-5; tentatively, D is TRBD1 (5 bases). This CDR3 region has 14 residues. Trimming stripped 1 base from V and 5 bases from J, with 9 bases between. Germline V lookup: CDR1 MNHNS, CDR2 SASEGT. The CDR3 DNA sequence: TGTGCCAGCAGTGAAGTAACAGGCTATCAGCCCCAGCATTTT. This translates into CASSEVTGYQPQHF.